Sequencing of this TCR beta chain was carried out in a study of CD8+ T cells in alopecia areata. Study details: The SALT score measured affected scalp surface percentage in treated patients.

In each case, RNA was isolated and then reverse transcribed into cDNA as the sequencing template. Here immunoSEQ multiplex PCR was the method, and the copy in TCRdb shows in-frame clones only, minus some. The sample holds approximately 210,000 clones, roughly three fifths seen once. The treatment: oral pan-JAK inhibitor, 5-10 mg twice daily. The investigators collected lesional scalp punch biopsies and peripheral blood from alopecia areata patients. Investigators sorted PBMCs to obtain both CD4+ and CD8+ T cells. The V end was cut by 2 bases, the J end by 2 bases, with 8 bases between. The CDR3 spans 15 residues. CDR1 is SGHNT and CDR2 is YYREEE in the germline V gene (reference sequence). Study observations and caveats: Among the top 100, expanded CD8+ clones were significantly decreased by tofacitinib, as was scalp clonality.

As regards this clone: The antigen remains unidentified.

The sample in question was CD4+ T cells sorted from blood, obtained at week 4, from a patient treated with tofacitinib. V is TRBV5-4 and J is TRBJ2-6; no reliable D call. The sequence was collected from a human donor with alopecia areata. CDR3 coding DNA: TGTGCCAGCAGCTTATGGGAAGCTGGGGCCAACGTCCTGACTTTC. Amino acid sequence: CASSLWEAGANVLTF. The whole variable domain, remainder taken from reference TRBV5-4 and TRBJ2-6, is ETGVTQSPTHLIKTRGQQVTLRCSSQSGHNTVSWYQQALGQGPQFIFQYYREEENGRGNFPPRFSGLQFPNYSSELNVNALELDDSALYLCASSLWEAGANVLTFGAGSRLTVL.